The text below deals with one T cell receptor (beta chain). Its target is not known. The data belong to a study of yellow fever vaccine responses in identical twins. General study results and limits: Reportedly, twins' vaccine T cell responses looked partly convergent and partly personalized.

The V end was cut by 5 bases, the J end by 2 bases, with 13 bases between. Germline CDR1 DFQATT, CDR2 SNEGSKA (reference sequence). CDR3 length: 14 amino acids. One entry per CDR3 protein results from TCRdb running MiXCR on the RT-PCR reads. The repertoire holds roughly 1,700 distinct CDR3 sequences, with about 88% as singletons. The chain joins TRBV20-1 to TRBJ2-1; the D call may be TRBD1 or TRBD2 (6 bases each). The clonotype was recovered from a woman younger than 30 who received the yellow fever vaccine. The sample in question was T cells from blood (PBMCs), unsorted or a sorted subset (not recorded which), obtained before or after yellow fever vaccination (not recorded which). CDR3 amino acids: CSASRGAPYNEQFF. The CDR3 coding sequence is TGCAGTGCTTCAAGGGGGGCGCCCTACAATGAGCAGTTCTTC.